Listed here is a single TCR beta chain. Antigen specificity is unknown. Sequenced by immunoSEQ multiplex PCR; TCRdb stores in-frame clones only, minus some. The table lists around 20,000 clones, 84% of them singletons, with 30% to 40% in the top ten. Time point given: 20-29 weeks after completion of therapy. This specimen belongs to a study of T cell therapy after organ transplantation. Study observations and caveats: Pretherapy CD8 clonality inversely correlated with its fold change after therapy.

The source material was CD8+ T cells from blood, sampled after autologous CMV-specific T cell therapy. The clonotype was recovered from a human patient who had received a solid organ transplant and had CMV disease. The T cells may come from the graft donor.

CDR3 loop: CASSRGWVYSNQPQHF. The CDR3, as DNA: TGTGCCAGCAGCCGGGGGTGGGTTTATAGCAATCAGCCCCAGCATTTT. This chain links TRBV11-2 with TRBJ1-5; D might be TRBD1 (5 bases). The ends were cut back, 5 bases at V and 0 bases at J, with 14 bases in the middle. The CDR3 contains 16 residues. Germline V CDR1 and CDR2: SGHAT, FQNNGV. Complete variable domain (other parts from reference TRBV11-2 and TRBJ1-5): EAGVAQSPRYKIIEKRQSVAFWCNPISGHATLYWYQQILGQGPKLLIQFQNNGVVDDSQLPKDRFSAERLKGVDSTLKIQPAKLEDSAVYLCASSRGWVYSNQPQHFGDGTRLSIL.